One and the same sample provided the 10 T cell receptor beta chains below, sequenced in a study of spatial heterogeneity in lung cancer. Indicated time point: sample taken at primary tumor resection. MiXCR was run by TCRdb on the 5' RACE reads, yielding one entry per CDR3 protein. The table lists 6,000 to 7,500 distinct CDR3 sequences, around 6.7% of them singletons. The sample was PBMCs, taken at surgery. The receptor set was obtained from a male donor with early-stage non-small cell lung cancer.

This clonotype has ten or more counts. J is TRBJ1-5 and V is TRBV5-8; D not resolved. Deletions cut 4 bases from V and 6 bases from J, with 8 bases between. Looked up from germline, CDR1 is SGHTS and CDR2 is YDEGEE. The CDR3 loop spans 12 amino acids. The chain's CDR3 is CASSPGPQPQHF. CDR3 in DNA: TGTGCCAGCAGCCCTGGACCTCAGCCCCAGCATTTT.

This clonotype was detected ten times or more. The gene calls are TRBV11-1 and TRBJ1-4; possible D gene TRBD1, 5 bases. From germline, CDR1 is SGHAT and CDR2 FQDESV (reference sequence). This CDR3 contains 17 residues. V dropped 5 bases and J dropped 8 bases, with 24 bases sitting between them. The CDR3, as DNA: TGTGCCAGCAGCCGACGGGGGACTACGGACGGTAGGGAAAAACTGTTTTTT. It specifies CASSRRGTTDGREKLFF. The full variable domain, in which reference TRBV11-1 and TRBJ1-4 provide the parts outside the CDR3, is EAEVAQSPRYKITEKSQAVAFWCDPISGHATLYWYRQILGQGPELLVQFQDESVVDDSQLPKDRFSAERLKGVDSTLKIQPAELGDSAMYLCASSRRGTTDGREKLFFGSGTQLSVL.

This clonotype was picked up many times. The chain carries TRBV19 and TRBJ2-7; no reliable D call. Germline loops: CDR1 LNHDA, CDR2 SQIVND (reference sequence). This CDR3 has 13 amino acids. Trimming removed 5 bases at V and 0 bases at J, with 8 bases between. CDR3 loop: CASSLGYSYEQYF. The CDR3 DNA is TGTGCCAGTAGTTTGGGGTACTCCTACGAGCAGTACTTC.

In its sample, this clonotype was seen many times. V usage is TRBV6-5 and J usage is TRBJ1-2, with D possibly being TRBD1 (6 bases). The CDR3 totals 13 residues. Germline V gene sequence: CDR1 MNHEY, CDR2 SVGAGI. The V end lost 2 bases, the J end lost 8 bases, and 12 bases lay between the germline ends. CDR3 sequence reads: CASSYGGGRGYTF. The CDR3, as DNA: TGTGCCAGCAGTTACGGTGGGGGGCGCGGCTACACCTTC.

This clonotype was observed many times. This chain connects TRBV7-9 to TRBJ1-1; no reliable D call. Germline V gene lookup returns CDR1 SEHNR and CDR2 FQNEAQ (reference sequence). Trimming shortened V by 3 bases and J by 1 base, and 6 bases separated the two germline ends. The CDR3 is made up of 13 amino acids. The CDR3 sequence: CASSFVWNTEAFF. CDR3 coding DNA: TGTGCCAGCAGCTTTGTGTGGAACACTGAAGCTTTCTTT.

The chain uses TRBV6-5 and TRBJ1-2; 7 bases align to TRBD1. Germline-derived CDR1 and CDR2 are MNHEY and SVGAGI. V was clipped by 1 base and J by 0 bases; unmatched bases: 5. CDR3 length: 16 residues. CDR3 residues: CASSYLSGQTNYGYTF. CDR3 sequence (DNA): TGTGCCAGCAGTTACTTATCGGGACAGACTAACTATGGCTACACCTTC.

At least ten counts were recorded for this clonotype. The chain couples TRBV7-9 to TRBJ1-4; no clear D gene. In germline, CDR1 is SEHNR, CDR2 FQNEAQ (reference sequence). The CDR3 is 15 amino acids. V lost 5 bases to trimming and J lost 0 bases, with 10 bases between them. CDR3 loop: CASSPSGATNEKLFF. CDR3 DNA: TGTGCCAGCAGCCCCTCCGGGGCAACTAATGAAAAACTGTTTTTT.

This clonotype was observed many times. The J gene is TRBJ2-4, the V gene TRBV7-8, with D tentatively TRBD1 or TRBD2 (5 bases each). Per germline, CDR1 SGHVS and CDR2 FQNEAQ. This CDR3 comprises 15 residues. V lost 5 bases to trimming and J lost 6 bases, with 17 bases between them. CDR3 loop: CASSNGARDTNIQYF. As DNA, the CDR3 is TGTGCCAGCAGCAACGGGGCCAGGGATACAAACATTCAGTACTTC.

Regarding this clonotype: A much bigger clone sits one base away, suggesting this may be a read error. The V and J genes are TRBV15 and TRBJ1-4; possible D gene TRBD1, 6 bases. Germline CDR1 LNHNV, CDR2 YYDKDF (reference sequence). Trimming pared 0 bases from V and 8 bases from J, leaving 13 bases between. The CDR3 contains 15 residues. This CDR3 is CATSREGASQEKLFF. The CDR3 nucleotides read TGTGCCACCAGCAGAGAGGGGGCATCCCAGGAAAAACTGTTTTTT.

This clonotype showed up many times. J is TRBJ2-3 and V is TRBV20-1, with a possible D match to TRBD2 (6 bases). The CDR3 length is 18 residues. Germline-derived CDR1 and CDR2 are DFQATT and SNEGSKA (reference sequence). V lost 0 bases and J lost 5, with 24 bases in between. Written as DNA, the CDR3 is TGCAGTGCTAGAGACCCGGGGCTCACAAGCGGAGGGGAAGATACGCAGTATTTT. Amino acids: CSARDPGLTSGGEDTQYF.